This T cell receptor (beta chain) comes out of a study of T cell responses to AZD1222 COVID-19 vaccine. Study-level points and caveats: Baseline serostatus was positive in only a handful of AZD1222 recipients.

A note on this clone: The antigen is not known.

Measured with immunoSEQ multiplex PCR; TCRdb has only the in-frame clones, and not every one. The data show 150,000 or so clones, with under 95% seen just once and roughly 5.5% held by the top ten. The receptor was isolated from an adult in good health. The material sequenced was peripheral blood, taken on day 0 of AZD1222 vaccination.

Here the CDR3 reads CASSLNAGSSYNEQFF. As DNA, the CDR3 is TGTGCCAGCAGCTTAAATGCAGGGAGCTCCTACAATGAGCAGTTCTTC. V and J are TRBV7-2 and TRBJ2-1; D assignment may be TRBD1 or TRBD2 (5 bases each). The CDR3 contains 16 residues. V dropped 2 bases and J dropped 0 bases, with 11 bases sitting between them. Per germline, CDR1 SGHTA and CDR2 FQGNSA.